This passage covers 28 T cell receptor beta chains from one sample sequenced in a study of shared clonotypes between healthy human individuals. Data came from immunoSEQ multiplex PCR; TCRdb stores just in-frame clones and leaves some out. The sample consists of 2 million to 2.5 million clones, approximately 94% of them appearing once. Sequenced sample: naive CD4+ T cells sorted from blood. Subset defined: CD45RA+ positively selected. These receptors all come from a man aged 18 to 30 in good health.

The chain recombines TRBV7-2 with TRBJ2-7; 7 positions match TRBD1. In germline, CDR1 is SGHTA, CDR2 FQGNSA. The CDR3 covers 18 residues. The ends lost 5 bases at V and 1 base at J; junction bases unmatched: 17. The DNA for the CDR3 is TGTGCCAGCAGCCTAAAACCGGGTCATCAGGGGGTATCCTACGAGCAGTACTTC. Protein: CASSLKPGHQGVSYEQYF.

This clone has only one observation. The V call is TRBV27, the J call TRBJ1-1; 10 bases are a match to TRBD1. V shed 6 bases, J shed 7 bases, and the junction held 8 bases outside the gene matches. This CDR3 spans 14 amino acids. Germline CDR1 MNHEY, CDR2 SMNVEV (reference sequence). The CDR3 sequence is CASSSDRGRGEAFF. The CDR3 DNA is TGTGCCAGCAGCTCAGACAGGGGGCGCGGTGAAGCTTTCTTT.

This rearrangement joins TRBV30 to TRBJ2-7; D is ambiguous. The CDR3 is 13 residues long. The germline V gene has CDR1 GTSNPN and CDR2 SVGIG (reference sequence). V dropped 3 bases and J dropped 0 bases, with 9 bases sitting between them. CDR3 bases: TGTGCCTGGAGCACCCAGAGCTCCTACGAGCAGTACTTC. It specifies CAWSTQSSYEQYF.

This chain connects TRBV5-1 to TRBJ1-3; TRBD1 aligns across 8 bases. CDR3 size: 15 residues. Unmatched junction bases numbered 4, after V lost 2 bases and J lost 3 bases. From germline, CDR1 is SGHRS and CDR2 YFSETQ. The CDR3 protein is CASSFDRGGGNTIYF. CDR3 DNA: TGCGCCAGCAGCTTCGACAGGGGAGGTGGAAACACCATATATTTT. The variable domain in full, with the rest retrieved from reference TRBV5-1 and TRBJ1-3, is KAGVTQTPRYLIKTRGQQVTLSCSPISGHRSVSWYQQTPGQGLQFLFEYFSETQRNKGNFPGRFSGRQFSNSRSEMNVSTLELGDSALYLCASSFDRGGGNTIYFGEGSWLTVV.

This sequence joins TRBV5-4 and TRBJ1-1; perhaps TRBD1 as D (5 bases). CDR3 length: 15 residues. Trimming took 5 bases from V and 7 from J, leaving 21 bases between them. Germline V gene data show CDR1 as SGHNT and CDR2 as YYREEE (reference sequence). Here the CDR3 reads CASSLGQGGSGEAFF. The CDR3 DNA sequence: TGTGCCAGCAGTCTCGGCCAGGGAGGGAGTGGTGAAGCTTTCTTT.

The chain joins TRBV5-3 to TRBJ2-5, with D possibly TRBD2 on 5 matching bases. TRBV5-3 is annotated as an ORF whose role is uncertain. The CDR3 consists of 14 residues. Deletions cut 2 bases from V and 5 bases from J, with 13 bases between. The CDR3 nucleotides are TGTGCCAGAAGCTTAGATCCGGGGATGGAGACCCAGTACTTC. This sequence encodes CARSLDPGMETQYF.

The chain recombines TRBV27 with TRBJ2-3; TRBD2 agrees at 7 bases. The CDR3 is 15 amino acids. Losses at the gene ends were 1 base for V and 1 base for J; bases not matched to a gene: 2. The germline CDR1 and CDR2 sequences are MNHEY and SMNVEV (reference sequence). This CDR3 reads CASSLFAGGTDTQYF. CDR3 in DNA: TGTGCCAGCAGTTTATTCGCGGGGGGCACAGATACGCAGTATTTT.

The V gene is TRBV10-3, the J gene TRBJ1-2; unclear D gene. This CDR3 region has 14 residues. The V end lost 2 bases, the J end lost 8 bases, and 15 bases lay between the germline ends. Germline assignment: CDR1 ENHRY and CDR2 SYGVKD. The chain's CDR3 is CAISERNQGEGYTF. CDR3 sequence (DNA): TGTGCCATCAGTGAGAGGAATCAAGGTGAAGGCTACACCTTC.

This clone was detected once. The gene calls are TRBV7-9 and TRBJ1-1; perhaps TRBD1 as D (6 bases). V was clipped by 4 bases and J by 1 base, with 13 bases between them. The CDR3 totals 15 residues. Germline CDR1 SEHNR, CDR2 FQNEAQ (reference sequence). CDR3 nucleotide sequence: TGTGCCAGCAGCTCGTCCGGACAGCGGAACACTGAAGCTTTCTTT. Translating it yields CASSSSGQRNTEAFF.

This chain links TRBV4-1 with TRBJ1-1, with 8 bases lining up with TRBD1. From germline, CDR1 is MGHRA and CDR2 YSYEKL. Trimming at V came to 3 bases and at J to 6 bases, leaving 12 bases not matched to a gene. This CDR3 is built from 16 residues. The CDR3 sequence is CASSQASQGERAEAFF. DNA of the CDR3: TGCGCCAGCAGCCAGGCCTCACAGGGGGAGCGCGCTGAAGCTTTCTTT.

The chain is built from TRBV29-1 and TRBJ1-1, with 7 positions matching TRBD1. With V trimmed by 7 bases and J by 4 bases, 9 bases remained unmatched. This CDR3 comprises 13 residues. The germline V gene has CDR1 SQVTM and CDR2 ANQGSEA. DNA of the CDR3: TGCAGCGCTGCCGGACAGGAGACCACTGAAGCTTTCTTT. The encoded protein is CSAAGQETTEAFF.

This chain joins TRBV5-4 and TRBJ2-1, with D hard to call. This CDR3 has 12 amino acids. The V gene's germline CDR1 is SGHNT and CDR2 YYREEE (reference sequence). V lost 0 bases and J 7 bases, leaving 5 bases between the germline ends. The CDR3 region is CASSLDWNEQFF. The CDR3 nucleotides are TGTGCCAGCAGCTTGGACTGGAATGAGCAGTTCTTC.

The J gene is TRBJ1-2, the V gene TRBV6-5; D possibly corresponds to TRBD1 (6 bases). V was shortened by 1 base and J by 8 bases, with 17 bases between the two germline ends. Germline CDR1 is MNHEY and CDR2 is SVGAGI. The CDR3 loop spans 15 amino acids. The CDR3: CASSYYAGAVDGYTF. CDR3 coding DNA: TGTGCCAGCAGTTACTACGCAGGGGCTGTCGACGGCTACACCTTC.

The J gene is TRBJ2-1, the V gene TRBV5-1, with a weak D call TRBD1 (6 bases). Trimming left V 4 bases short and J 5 bases short, with 10 bases between. This CDR3 has 13 amino acids. Germline V lookup: CDR1 SGHRS, CDR2 YFSETQ. CDR3 DNA sequence: TGCGCCAGCAGCCAGGGGACCAACAATGAGCAGTTCTTC. It translates to CASSQGTNNEQFF.

The chain links TRBV30 to TRBJ1-2; D is perhaps TRBD1 (5 bases). This CDR3 is built from 13 residues. The germline CDR1 and CDR2 sequences are GTSNPN and SVGIG (reference sequence). V was trimmed by 1 base and J by 3 bases, leaving 9 bases between them. CDR3 bases: TGTGCCTGGAGTGAGGGGTTCGACTATGGCTACACCTTC. This translates into CAWSEGFDYGYTF. Together with reference TRBV30 and TRBJ1-2, the CDR3 gives the full variable domain: SQTIHQWPATLVQPVGSPLSLECTVEGTSNPNLYWYRQAAGRGLQLLFYSVGIGQISSEVPQNLSASRPQDRQFILSSKKLLLSDSGFYLCAWSEGFDYGYTFGSGTRLTVV.

About this clone: Distinct nucleotide sequences in the sample also encode this CDR3. The J gene is TRBJ2-1, the V gene TRBV2; D gene uncertain. The CDR3 runs to 15 residues. In germline, CDR1 is SNHLY, CDR2 FYNNEI. The V end lost 3 bases, the J end lost 0 bases, and 9 bases lay between the germline ends. CDR3 DNA sequence: TGTGCCAGCAGTGAGGCTGGGGTCTCCTACAATGAGCAGTTCTTC. This codes for CASSEAGVSYNEQFF.

V gene TRBV6-5 combines with J gene TRBJ2-2; tentatively, D is TRBD2 (5 bases). The V gene lost 6 bases and the J gene lost 0 bases, with 11 bases spanning the gap. The CDR3 consists of 15 residues. The germline gives CDR1 MNHEY, CDR2 SVGAGI. DNA for the CDR3: TGTGCCAGCAGAATAGCGAGCGCGAACACCGGGGAGCTGTTTTTT. It codes for CASRIASANTGELFF.

The rearrangement joins TRBV27 to TRBJ2-3; possible D gene TRBD1, 6 bases. With 2 bases removed from V and 0 bases from J, the gap between germline ends came to 15 bases. Germline V gene sequence: CDR1 MNHEY, CDR2 SMNVEV (reference sequence). This CDR3 has 17 amino acids. The CDR3 spells CASSLRPQGLSTDTQYF. The CDR3 coding sequence is TGTGCCAGCAGTTTACGCCCCCAGGGGCTAAGCACAGATACGCAGTATTTT.

V and J are TRBV4-1 and TRBJ1-2; 12 nucleotides match TRBD1. CDR1 MGHRA and CDR2 YSYEKL come from the germline V gene. This CDR3 region has 16 residues. Trimming took 1 base from V and 7 from J; bases not matched to a gene: 7. CDR3 sequence reads: CASSQVGTGGDSGYTF. CDR3 coding DNA: TGCGCCAGCAGCCAAGTCGGGACAGGGGGCGATTCTGGCTACACCTTC.

The chain employs TRBV19 and TRBJ2-7; 8 bases agree with TRBD2. CDR1 is LNHDA and CDR2 is SQIVND in the germline V gene (reference sequence). After removal of 5 bases from V and 0 bases from J, the junction contained 6 bases not matched to a gene. CDR3 length equals 15 residues. CDR3 DNA sequence: TGTGCCAGTAGTCCCAGCGGGGGCCCCTCCTACGAGCAGTACTTC. Residues: CASSPSGGPSYEQYF. Using reference TRBV19 and TRBJ2-7 for the parts outside the CDR3, the full variable domain is DGGITQSPKYLFRKEGQNVTLSCEQNLNHDAMYWYRQDPGQGLRLIYYSQIVNDFQKGDIAEGYSVSREKKESFPLTVTSAQKNPTAFYLCASSPSGGPSYEQYFGPGTRLTVT.

The V and J genes are TRBV9 and TRBJ2-1, with 8 bases aligning to TRBD2. The V gene end was trimmed by 2 bases and the J gene end by 9 bases; junction bases not matched to a gene: 10. CDR3 size: 15 residues. Germline V gives CDR1 SGDLS, CDR2 YYNGEE. For the CDR3, the DNA is TGTGCCAGCAGCGTCCGTAGCGGGACGGCCGGTGAGCAGTTCTTC. This translates into CASSVRSGTAGEQFF.

This sequence joins TRBV9 and TRBJ1-6, with TRBD1 matching over 7 bases. This CDR3 contains 14 residues. The junction had 7 bases not matched to a gene; V was cut back by 3 bases and J by 10 bases. Germline V gene sequence: CDR1 SGDLS, CDR2 YYNGEE. Here the CDR3 reads CASSAGQEQSPLHF. The DNA for the CDR3 is TGTGCCAGCAGCGCCGGACAGGAGCAGTCACCCCTCCACTTT.

This chain connects TRBV5-1 to TRBJ1-2; D may be TRBD1 (6 bases). Germline V gene sequence: CDR1 SGHRS, CDR2 YFSETQ. Trimming removed 3 bases from V and 7 bases from J, with 16 bases in between. The CDR3 loop spans 14 amino acids. CDR3 sequence reads: CASSYTRGGLGYTF. DNA for the CDR3: TGCGCCAGCAGCTACACCAGGGGAGGTCTTGGCTACACCTTC.

This sequence joins TRBV29-1 and TRBJ1-1; D is undetermined. V lost 5 bases, J lost 1 base, and 11 bases lay in between. The CDR3 covers 13 residues. The germline gives CDR1 SQVTM, CDR2 ANQGSEA. Written as DNA, the CDR3 is TGCAGCGTTAGCACGACTAAGAACACTGAAGCTTTCTTT. This encodes CSVSTTKNTEAFF.

J is TRBJ2-5 and V is TRBV30, with 12 bases matching TRBD2. After removal of 0 bases from V and 5 bases from J, the junction contained 4 bases not matched to a gene. The CDR3 has 15 residues. In germline, CDR1 is GTSNPN, CDR2 SVGIG (reference sequence). CDR3 sequence: CAWSVTSGGGETQYF. The DNA for the CDR3 is TGTGCCTGGAGTGTGACTAGCGGGGGCGGTGAGACCCAGTACTTC.

This clone showed up just a few times. The rearrangement links TRBV28 to TRBJ1-2; D is possibly TRBD1 (5 bases). The CDR3 length is 13 residues. Germline CDR1 MDHEN, CDR2 SYDVKM. Trimming cost V 6 bases and J 4 bases, with 12 bases left between them. In DNA, the CDR3 is TGTGCCAGCAGGCTGGGGGGAGGCTATGGCTACACCTTC. Protein: CASRLGGGYGYTF.

V and J are TRBV10-1 and TRBJ1-1, with a tentative D call TRBD1 (6 bases). The length of the CDR3 is 15 residues. The V and J ends lost 6 bases and 11 bases respectively, with 25 bases between them. Germline V gene lookup returns CDR1 WNHNN and CDR2 SYGVQD (reference sequence). The CDR3 loop reads CASSRRGASRLGAFF. CDR3 DNA sequence: TGCGCCAGCAGCCGGAGGGGGGCATCACGACTCGGGGCTTTCTTT.

V gene TRBV28 combines with J gene TRBJ1-2, with 10 bases fitting TRBD1. Trimming at V came to 2 bases and at J to 4 bases, leaving 1 base not matched to a gene. The CDR3 is 14 amino acids. Germline V CDR1 and CDR2: MDHEN, SYDVKM. CDR3 coding DNA: TGTGCCAGCAGTTTAAGGACAGGGGGCTATGGCTACACCTTC. Translating it yields CASSLRTGGYGYTF.